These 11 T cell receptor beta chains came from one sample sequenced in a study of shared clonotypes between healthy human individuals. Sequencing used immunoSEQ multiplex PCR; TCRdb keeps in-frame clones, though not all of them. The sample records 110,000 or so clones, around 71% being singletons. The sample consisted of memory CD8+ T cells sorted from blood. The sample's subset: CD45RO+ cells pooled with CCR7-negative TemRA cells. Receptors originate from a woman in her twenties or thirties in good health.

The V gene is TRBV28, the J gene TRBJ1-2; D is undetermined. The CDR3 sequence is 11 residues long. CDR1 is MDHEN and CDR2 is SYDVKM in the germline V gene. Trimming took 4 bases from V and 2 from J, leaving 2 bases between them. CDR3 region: CASSYNYGYTF. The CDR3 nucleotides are TGTGCCAGCAGTTACAACTATGGCTACACCTTC.

The CDR3 here is CASSVDPGNEQFF. The CDR3 DNA follows: TGTGCCAGCAGCGTAGATCCGGGGAATGAGCAGTTCTTC. The V call is TRBV9, the J call TRBJ2-1; possible D gene TRBD2, 5 bases. V was trimmed by 0 bases and J by 7 bases, leaving 8 bases between them. The CDR3 is made up of 13 amino acids. Looked up from germline, CDR1 is SGDLS and CDR2 is YYNGEE.

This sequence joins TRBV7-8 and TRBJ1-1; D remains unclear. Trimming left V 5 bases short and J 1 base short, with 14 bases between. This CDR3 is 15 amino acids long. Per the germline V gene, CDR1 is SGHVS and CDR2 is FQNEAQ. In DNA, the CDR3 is TGTGCCAGCAGCCCCGTTGCAGTCGAGAACACTGAAGCTTTCTTT. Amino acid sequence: CASSPVAVENTEAFF.

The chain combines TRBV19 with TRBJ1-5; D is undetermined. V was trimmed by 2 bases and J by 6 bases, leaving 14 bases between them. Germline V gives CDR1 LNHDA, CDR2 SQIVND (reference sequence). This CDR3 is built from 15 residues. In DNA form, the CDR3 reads TGTGCCAGTAGTATATTGACGACATTTGGTCAGCCCCAGCATTTT. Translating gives CASSILTTFGQPQHF. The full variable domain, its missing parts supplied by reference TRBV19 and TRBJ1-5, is DGGITQSPKYLFRKEGQNVTLSCEQNLNHDAMYWYRQDPGQGLRLIYYSQIVNDFQKGDIAEGYSVSREKKESFPLTVTSAQKNPTAFYLCASSILTTFGQPQHFGDGTRLSIL.

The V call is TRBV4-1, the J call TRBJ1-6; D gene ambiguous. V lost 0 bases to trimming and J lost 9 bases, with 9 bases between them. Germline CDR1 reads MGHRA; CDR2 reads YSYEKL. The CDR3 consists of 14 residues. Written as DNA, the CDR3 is TGCGCCAGCAGCCAAGATCATGAAGTTTCACCCCTCCACTTT. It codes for CASSQDHEVSPLHF.

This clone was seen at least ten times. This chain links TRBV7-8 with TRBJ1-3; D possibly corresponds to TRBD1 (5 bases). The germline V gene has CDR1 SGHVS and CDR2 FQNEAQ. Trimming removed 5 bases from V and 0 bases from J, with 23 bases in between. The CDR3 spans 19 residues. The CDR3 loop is CASSPKFAGDGASGNTIYF. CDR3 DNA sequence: TGTGCCAGCAGCCCCAAATTTGCGGGGGACGGCGCCTCTGGAAACACCATATATTTT.

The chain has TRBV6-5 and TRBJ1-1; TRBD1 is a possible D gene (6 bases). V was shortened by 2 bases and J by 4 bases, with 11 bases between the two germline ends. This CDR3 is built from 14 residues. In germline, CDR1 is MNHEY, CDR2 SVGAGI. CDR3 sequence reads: CASSYEGVGTEAFF. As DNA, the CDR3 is TGTGCCAGCAGTTACGAGGGGGTGGGCACTGAAGCTTTCTTT.

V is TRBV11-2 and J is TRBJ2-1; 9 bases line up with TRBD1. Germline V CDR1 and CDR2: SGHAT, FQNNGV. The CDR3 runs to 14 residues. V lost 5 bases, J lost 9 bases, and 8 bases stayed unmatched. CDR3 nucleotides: TGTGCCAGCAGCACCCGGGACAGGGAAATTGAGCAGTTCTTC. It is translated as CASSTRDREIEQFF.

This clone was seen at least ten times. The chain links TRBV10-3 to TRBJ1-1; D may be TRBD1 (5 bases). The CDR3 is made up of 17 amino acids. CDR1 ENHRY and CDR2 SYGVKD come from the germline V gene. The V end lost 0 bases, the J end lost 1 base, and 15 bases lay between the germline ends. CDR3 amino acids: CAISESRQITPNTEAFF. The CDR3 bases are TGTGCCATCAGTGAGTCGAGACAGATTACCCCGAACACTGAAGCTTTCTTT.

The CDR3 bases are TGCGCCAGCAGCCAAGATCCCGGGACTAGCGGGGAAGAGACCCAGTACTTC. Its protein product is CASSQDPGTSGEETQYF. This sequence joins TRBV4-1 and TRBJ2-5; 13 nucleotides match TRBD2. This CDR3 has 17 residues. CDR1 and CDR2 from the germline V gene are MGHRA and YSYEKL. V trimming: 0 bases; J trimming: 3 bases; junction bases outside the gene matches: 4.

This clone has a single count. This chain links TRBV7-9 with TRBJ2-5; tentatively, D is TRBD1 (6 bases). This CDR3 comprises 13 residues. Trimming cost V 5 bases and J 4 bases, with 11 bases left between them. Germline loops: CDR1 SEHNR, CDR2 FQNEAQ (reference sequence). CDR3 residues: CASSEDRGETQYF. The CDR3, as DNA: TGTGCCAGCAGCGAGGACAGAGGAGAGACCCAGTACTTC.